Each of the 18 T cell receptor beta chains below was sequenced from the same sample in a study of T cell responses to AZD1222 COVID-19 vaccine (dated by TCRdb to 2020 to 2023). The time point label on this specimen signifies: about 28 days (+/-7) after the second vaccine dose. Interpreted using the paper, the treatment or condition label stands for: meningococcal conjugate vaccine given as trial control. Library preparation was by the immunoSEQ multiplex PCR assay. The clones in this table, taken by TCRdb from immuneACCESS, are in-frame only. Not every clone is retained; where verified, under half of the shortfall comes from an unresolved V gene, and the cause of the rest is unknown. This sample lists 90,000 to 150,000 clones; about nine tenths were detected once. The top ten clonotypes cover 3.5% to 4.5% of the sample. The specimen was peripheral blood, collected 28 days after the second dose of the MenACWY control vaccine. These receptor sequences come from an adult who received the MenACWY meningococcal vaccine as a control.

V usage is TRBV19 and J usage is TRBJ2-7, with D possibly matching TRBD2 (6 bases). The CDR3 has 14 residues. The germline V and J ends were trimmed by 5 bases and 3 bases, with 14 bases remaining between them. From germline, CDR1 is LNHDA and CDR2 SQIVND (reference sequence). CDR3 nucleotides: TGTGCCAGTAGTGCCTCGGGAGCTTTCTACGAGCAGTACTTC. Its translation is CASSASGAFYEQYF.

The rearrangement uses TRBV21-1 and TRBJ1-4; TRBD1, as called in the table, went unchecked against the DNA. TRBV21-1 is given as a pseudogene. The CDR3 consists of 18 residues. CDR3 region: CASSPRDRETGEEEKLFF. The CDR3 DNA reads as TGTGCCAGCAGCCCCCGGGACAGGGAGACCGGCGAGGAGGAAAAACTGTTTTTT.

This chain uses TRBV28 with TRBJ1-5; D remains ambiguous. Germline loops: CDR1 MDHEN, CDR2 SYDVKM. The CDR3 has 15 amino acids. V lost 3 bases to trimming and J lost 4 bases, with 13 bases between them. Written as DNA, the CDR3 is TGTGCCAGCAGTTTTGGCAGCCCCGGGAATCAGCCCCAGCATTTT. Its translation: CASSFGSPGNQPQHF.

This CDR3 is CASRTFGGPNEKLFF. The CDR3 DNA sequence: TGTGCCAGCAGAACGTTCGGGGGGCCTAATGAAAAACTGTTTTTT. V is TRBV6-5 and J is TRBJ1-4; weak D call: TRBD1 (6 bases). The germline gives CDR1 MNHEY, CDR2 SVGAGI. Deletions cut 6 bases from V and 3 bases from J, with 14 bases between. The CDR3 is made up of 15 amino acids.

Within the sample, this clone is large. The chain links TRBV28 to TRBJ1-1, with D tentatively TRBD1 (6 bases). This CDR3 has 17 residues. Germline V lookup: CDR1 MDHEN, CDR2 SYDVKM. V lost 6 bases, J lost 0 bases, and 20 bases lay in between. In DNA, the CDR3 is TGTGCCAGCAGGTCAGAATGGACAGTCCGACTGAACACTGAAGCTTTCTTT. Translation: CASRSEWTVRLNTEAFF.

This sequence joins TRBV11-3 and TRBJ1-1, with a possible D match to TRBD1 (6 bases). CDR3 length: 15 residues. Per the germline V gene, CDR1 is SGHNT and CDR2 is YENEEA. V was clipped by 5 bases and J by 2 bases, with 15 bases between them. The CDR3 loop reads CASSPEGTPNTEAFF. CDR3 DNA sequence: TGTGCCAGCAGCCCAGAAGGGACACCCAACACTGAAGCTTTCTTT. The whole variable domain, remainder taken from reference TRBV11-3 and TRBJ1-1, is EAGVVQSPRYKIIEKKQPVAFWCNPISGHNTLYWYLQNLGQGPELLIRYENEEAVDDSQLPKDRFSAERLKGVDSTLKIQPAELGDSAVYLCASSPEGTPNTEAFFGQGTRLTVV.

V and J are TRBV27 and TRBJ1-5; the match to TRBD1 covers 7 bases. This CDR3 comprises 15 residues. CDR1 and CDR2 (germline): MNHEY, SMNVEV (reference sequence). Trimming removed 2 bases from V and 3 bases from J; junction bases left unmatched: 4. CDR3 nucleotides: TGTGCCAGCAGTTTAGAGGGGGCCTCCAATCAGCCCCAGCATTTT. This sequence encodes CASSLEGASNQPQHF.

As DNA, the CDR3 is TGCGCCAGCAGCTTGGCCGGGACTAGCGGGAGTAGGGGTAATGAGCAGTTCTTC. It yields the protein CASSLAGTSGSRGNEQFF. The rearrangement uses TRBV5-1 and TRBJ2-1; TRBD2 matches at 14 bases. Unmatched junction bases numbered 9, after V lost 0 bases and J lost 7 bases. CDR1 is SGHRS, CDR2 YFSETQ, per germline. The CDR3 totals 18 residues.

The chain combines TRBV12-3 or TRBV12-4 with TRBJ2-5; no clear D. The CDR3 totals 12 residues. V gave up 7 bases and J gave up 5 bases, with 11 bases separating them. For the CDR3, the DNA is TGTGCCAGCACCCCCGGGCAGGAGACCCAGTACTTC. It specifies CASTPGQETQYF.

This chain uses TRBV27 with TRBJ1-6, with D possibly TRBD1 on 6 matching bases. This CDR3 contains 13 residues. Trimming removed 3 bases at V and 10 bases at J, with 10 bases between. Germline V gene data show CDR1 as MNHEY and CDR2 as SMNVEV (reference sequence). CDR3 nucleotides: TGTGCCAGCAGTTTTGGGGGGCGGTCACCCCTCCACTTT. The encoded protein is CASSFGGRSPLHF.

The rearrangement joins TRBV28 to TRBJ2-1; TRBD1 aligns across 10 bases. Trimming cost V 6 bases and J 2 bases; bases outside gene matches: 1. Per the germline V gene, CDR1 is MDHEN and CDR2 is SYDVKM. The CDR3 covers 14 residues. This CDR3 is CASSDRGPYNEQFF. CDR3 sequence (DNA): TGTGCCAGCAGCGACAGGGGGCCCTACAATGAGCAGTTCTTC. The variable domain in full, with the rest retrieved from reference TRBV28 and TRBJ2-1, is DVKVTQSSRYLVKRTGEKVFLECVQDMDHENMFWYRQDPGLGLRLIYFSYDVKMKEKGDIPEGYSVSREKKERFSLILESASTNQTSMYLCASSDRGPYNEQFFGPGTRLTVL.

The chain joins TRBV5-1 to TRBJ1-4; D is ambiguous. The CDR3 length is 14 residues. Trimming pared 5 bases from V and 2 bases from J, leaving 10 bases between. Germline V gene data show CDR1 as SGHRS and CDR2 as YFSETQ. This CDR3 is CASSLLGTNEKLFF. CDR3 nucleotides: TGCGCCAGCAGTCTACTGGGCACTAATGAAAAACTGTTTTTT. Full variable domain (outside the CDR3, taken from reference TRBV5-1 and TRBJ1-4): KAGVTQTPRYLIKTRGQQVTLSCSPISGHRSVSWYQQTPGQGLQFLFEYFSETQRNKGNFPGRFSGRQFSNSRSEMNVSTLELGDSALYLCASSLLGTNEKLFFGSGTQLSVL.

The chain carries TRBV27 and TRBJ2-1, with D unresolved. The V and J ends lost 4 bases and 8 bases respectively, with 18 bases between them. The CDR3 extends over 15 amino acids. Germline-derived CDR1 and CDR2 are MNHEY and SMNVEV (reference sequence). CDR3 sequence: CASSSRTSPWDEQFF. CDR3 coding DNA: TGTGCCAGCAGTTCCCGGACCTCACCTTGGGATGAGCAGTTCTTC.

The V and J genes are TRBV7-2 and TRBJ1-5, with 9 positions matching TRBD1. The length of the CDR3 is 15 residues. The germline V gene has CDR1 SGHTA and CDR2 FQGNSA. After removal of 5 bases from V and 5 bases from J, the junction contained 7 bases not matched to a gene. Here the CDR3 reads CASSAAGQGYQPQHF. In DNA form, the CDR3 reads TGTGCCAGCAGCGCAGCGGGACAGGGTTATCAGCCCCAGCATTTT.

The chain joins TRBV7-9 to TRBJ2-4; TRBD2 is a possible D gene (7 bases). The CDR3 is made up of 17 amino acids. Germline assignment: CDR1 SEHNR and CDR2 FQNEAQ (reference sequence). V was clipped by 4 bases and J by 4 bases, with 20 bases between them. Here the CDR3 reads CASSSIGEGGLKNIQYF. The DNA for the CDR3 is TGTGCCAGCAGCTCGATCGGTGAGGGGGGACTAAAAAACATTCAGTACTTC.

The chain recombines TRBV3-1 (or the pseudogene TRBV3-2) with TRBJ2-7, with D uncertain. V was clipped by 2 bases and J by 5 bases, with 7 bases between them. Per the germline V gene, CDR1 is LGHDT and CDR2 is YNNKEL (reference sequence). The CDR3 has 12 amino acids. CDR3 region: CASSQLEDEQYF. The CDR3 nucleotides are TGTGCCAGCAGCCAATTGGAAGACGAGCAGTACTTC.

V and J are TRBV18 and TRBJ2-7; 8 bases agree with TRBD1. CDR1 and CDR2 (germline): KGHSH, LQKENI. The CDR3 runs to 13 residues. V gave up 5 bases and J gave up 6 bases; unmatched junction bases: 6. The CDR3 DNA follows: TGTGCCAGCTCATTGGACAGGGAATCCGAGCAGTACGTC. Translating it yields CASSLDRESEQYV.

The V and J genes are TRBV21-1 and TRBJ1-3; the table assigns TRBD1, which was not confirmed against the DNA. TRBV21-1 is noted as a pseudogene. The CDR3 covers 14 residues. Here the CDR3 DNA reads TGTGCCAGCAGCAAAGGGGACAAGGGAAACACCATATATTTT. Amino acids: CASSKGDKGNTIYF.